This TCR beta chain comes out of a study of T cell responses to AZD1222 COVID-19 vaccine. Study-level background: Second-dose recipients at about 4 or about 12 weeks were treated as one pooled group. Overall study results and limits: Spike-specific TCR breadth and depth rose after two AZD1222 doses. Mapped onto spike, vaccine-associated CD4 TCRs spanned it and were dominant at 160-218 and 743-854. Reportedly, nearly half of unique spike TCRs recognized epitopes outside B.1.351/B.1.1.7 mutations.

Clones were sequenced by immunoSEQ multiplex PCR, and TCRdb holds only the in-frame ones, with some missing. The repertoire holds approximately 110,000 clones, with roughly 90% as singletons. Trimming at V came to 6 bases and at J to 5 bases, leaving 16 bases not matched to a gene. The CDR3 extends over 16 amino acids. Germline V CDR1 and CDR2: SGHRS, YFSETQ. A word on this clone: The antigen is undetermined.

This clonotype was obtained from an adult in good health. V gene TRBV5-1 combines with J gene TRBJ2-7, with TRBD1 identical over 8 bases. Specimen: peripheral blood, collected on day 0 of AZD1222 vaccination. The chain's CDR3 is CASNPGRRQGRNEQYF. DNA of the CDR3: TGCGCCAGCAATCCTGGCAGAAGACAGGGGAGGAACGAGCAGTACTTC.